A selection of T cell receptor beta chains follows, all from one sample in a study of blood T cell repertoires in COVID-19. Sequencing was performed with immunoSEQ multiplex PCR; in TCRdb, only in-frame clones are kept and a portion is missing. Of about 220,000 clones in the sample, approximately 81% were seen once. The sequencing sample was made of peripheral blood. Receptor source: a woman aged 60-75 years who had recovered from COVID-19. The CDR3 runs from the conserved cysteine through the conserved F or W. The D gene is left open where the match is weak. Size values are once, few and many counts, or a class for expanded clones, and some rows have none.

TRBJ1-3	few	TRBV30	NA	CAWTGANSGNTIYF	TGTGCCTGGACAGGGGCCAACTCTGGAAACACCATATATTTT
TRBJ1-2	NA	TRBV12-3/TRBV12-4	NA	CATEGVRGYTF	TGTGCCACCGAAGGGGTTCGTGGCTACACCTTC
TRBJ2-2	NA	TRBV7-7	NA	CASSFGTGETGELFF	TGTGCTAGCAGCTTTGGGACTGGAGAAACCGGGGAGCTGTTTTTT
TRBJ1-1	NA	TRBV2	TRBD1	CASRRTGTPEAFF	TGTGCCAGCAGACGGACAGGCACACCTGAAGCTTTCTTT
TRBJ2-1	once	TRBV11-3	TRBD2	CASSLGGTTGYEQFF	TGTGCCAGCAGCTTAGGGGGGACTACTGGATATGAGCAGTTCTTC
TRBJ2-1	NA	TRBV9	TRBD2	CASSVPLAGGAVEQFF	TGTGCCAGCAGCGTACCTCTAGCGGGGGGCGCGGTTGAGCAGTTCTTC
TRBJ1-2	NA	TRBV11-2	TRBD1	CASSPTGGNYGYTF	TGTGCCAGCAGCCCAACAGGGGGCAACTATGGCTACACCTTC
TRBJ1-2	NA	TRBV27	TRBD1	CASSAPGQGYSGYTF	TGTGCCAGCAGTGCACCGGGACAGGGTTACTCTGGCTACACCTTC
TRBJ1-2	NA	TRBV10-3	TRBD1	CAISGQGGGRRYGYTF	TGTGCCATCAGCGGACAGGGGGGAGGTCGACGCTATGGCTACACCTTC
TRBJ2-3	NA	TRBV3-1/TRBV3-2	NA	CASSQLPRTDTQYF	TGTGCCAGCAGCCAACTCCCTCGCACAGATACGCAGTATTTT
TRBJ2-3	NA	TRBV13	TRBD2	CASSLGLAGRTDTQYF	TGTGCCAGCAGCTTAGGCCTAGCGGGAAGGACAGATACGCAGTATTTT
TRBJ2-7	NA	TRBV20-1	NA	CSASDDRDYEQYF	TGCAGTGCTAGTGATGACCGGGACTACGAGCAGTACTTC
TRBJ2-3	NA	TRBV5-1	NA	CASNLGLPSTDTQYF	TGCGCCAGCAACCTGGGACTCCCGAGCACAGATACGCAGTATTTT
TRBJ1-4	NA	TRBV3-1/TRBV3-2	NA	CASSQEQKRRTNEKLFF	TGTGCCAGCAGCCAAGAACAAAAAAGGAGAACTAATGAAAAACTGTTTTTT
TRBJ2-1	NA	TRBV13	TRBD1	CASSLLGTASNEQFF	TGTGCCAGCAGCCTCCTCGGGACAGCGTCAAATGAGCAGTTCTTC
TRBJ2-3	NA	TRBV12-5	NA	CASGLTAVSSGGSTDTQYF	TGTGCTAGTGGTTTGACGGCAGTTTCTTCGGGGGGCAGCACAGATACGCAGTATTTT
TRBJ2-7	NA	TRBV5-1	TRBD1	CASSLDRVDEQYF	TGCGCCAGCAGCCTAGACAGGGTCGACGAGCAGTACTTC
TRBJ2-3	NA	TRBV6-5	TRBD1	CASSLRGQTDTQYF	TGTGCCAGCAGTTTAAGGGGGCAGACAGATACGCAGTATTTT
TRBJ2-7	NA	TRBV6-2/TRBV6-3	TRBD1	CASSSGQDQYF	TGTGCCAGCAGTTCCGGACAGGATCAGTACTTC
TRBJ2-3	NA	TRBV4-1	NA	CASSQFWGQLTDTQYF	TGCGCCAGCAGCCAGTTTTGGGGACAACTCACAGATACGCAGTATTTT
TRBJ2-2	few	TRBV7-6	TRBD1	CASSSRHFLGGDTGELFF	TGTGCCAGCAGCTCCCGACATTTCTTAGGGGGCGACACCGGGGAGCTGTTTTTT
TRBJ1-1	NA	TRBV3-1/TRBV3-2	TRBD1	CASSPRDRNTEAFF	TGTGCCAGCAGCCCCAGGGACAGGAACACTGAAGCTTTCTTT
TRBJ2-7	NA	TRBV5-6	NA	CASSFRGPYEQYF	TGTGCCAGCAGCTTTAGGGGCCCCTACGAGCAGTACTTC
TRBJ2-1	NA	TRBV14	NA	CASSRRPDRSYNEQFF	TGTGCCAGCAGCCGACGACCTGACAGGTCCTACAATGAGCAGTTCTTC
TRBJ1-6	NA	TRBV12-5	NA	CASGLALSSYNSPLHF	TGTGCTAGTGGTTTGGCCTTGAGCTCCTATAATTCACCCCTCCACTTT
TRBJ2-7	NA	TRBV19	NA	CASQSTGTYEQYF	TGTGCCAGCCAGAGTACAGGGACCTACGAGCAGTACTTC
TRBJ1-4	NA	TRBV10-3	TRBD1	CAISGTGEDEKLFF	TGTGCCATCAGTGGGACAGGGGAAGATGAAAAACTGTTTTTT
TRBJ1-5	NA	TRBV19	NA	CASSGQGFQPQHF	TGTGCCAGTAGTGGGCAGGGTTTTCAGCCCCAGCATTTT
TRBJ2-5	NA	TRBV27	NA	CASRYMETQYF	TGTGCCAGCAGATACATGGAGACCCAGTACTTC
TRBJ2-1	NA	TRBV5-1	TRBD2	CASSPLPGGDEQFF	TGCGCCAGCAGCCCCCTGCCCGGGGGGGATGAGCAGTTCTTC
TRBJ1-1	NA	TRBV5-1	NA	CASSSTGGETEAFF	TGCGCCAGCAGCTCCACGGGGGGTGAGACTGAAGCTTTCTTT
TRBJ1-5	NA	TRBV18	TRBD1	CASSPLRDRNQPQHF	TGTGCCAGCTCACCACTTCGGGACAGAAATCAGCCCCAGCATTTT
TRBJ1-6	few	TRBV19	NA	CASSGGNSPLHF	TGTGCCAGTAGTGGGGGGAATTCACCCCTCCACTTT
TRBJ1-2	NA	TRBV5-1	TRBD1	CASSIDRGNYGYTF	TGCGCCAGCAGCATCGACAGGGGAAACTATGGCTACACCTTC
TRBJ1-2	few	TRBV6-5	TRBD1	CASTEDRGSYGYTF	TGTGCCAGCACCGAGGACAGGGGTTCATATGGCTACACCTTC
TRBJ1-4	NA	TRBV27	NA	CASSPGAGDPVGEKLFF	TGTGCCAGCAGTCCAGGGGCAGGGGATCCCGTTGGTGAAAAACTGTTTTTT
TRBJ1-1	NA	TRBV19	NA	CASSIPGGLEAFF	TGTGCCAGTAGTATCCCCGGGGGTTTGGAAGCTTTCTTT
TRBJ1-4	NA	TRBV5-4	TRBD1	CASSKGTGGAGNEKLFF	TGTGCCAGCAGCAAAGGGACAGGGGGCGCGGGTAATGAAAAACTGTTTTTT
TRBJ1-4	NA	TRBV5-4	NA	CASSRGQHLTNEKLFF	TGTGCCAGCAGCAGGGGACAACACCTAACTAATGAAAAACTGTTTTTT
TRBJ2-7	NA	TRBV19	TRBD1	CASIGQGAREQYF	TGTGCCAGTATTGGGCAGGGGGCGCGTGAGCAGTACTTC
TRBJ2-7	NA	TRBV2	TRBD2	CASSEERGGPVSYEQYF	TGTGCCAGCAGTGAGGAGCGGGGGGGCCCCGTTTCCTACGAGCAGTACTTC
TRBJ1-5	NA	TRBV12-5	NA	CASGLRPRVKGSGPQHF	TGTGCTAGTGGCCTACGCCCCAGGGTAAAAGGTTCTGGGCCCCAGCATTTT
TRBJ2-7	once	TRBV5-6	TRBD2	CASSLRDYLGQYF	TGTGCCAGCAGCCTACGGGACTATCTAGGGCAGTACTTC
TRBJ1-1	NA	TRBV30	NA	CACSNILDRSENLAFF	TGTGCCTGTTCAAATATACTAGACAGGTCGGAAAACCTGGCTTTCTTT
TRBJ2-3	NA	TRBV19	TRBD2	CASSIDGGGASTDTQYF	TGTGCCAGTAGTATAGATGGCGGGGGAGCTAGCACAGATACGCAGTATTTT
TRBJ2-1	NA	TRBV7-9	TRBD1	CASSEQGARNEQFF	TGTGCCAGCAGCGAACAGGGGGCTCGTAATGAGCAGTTCTTC